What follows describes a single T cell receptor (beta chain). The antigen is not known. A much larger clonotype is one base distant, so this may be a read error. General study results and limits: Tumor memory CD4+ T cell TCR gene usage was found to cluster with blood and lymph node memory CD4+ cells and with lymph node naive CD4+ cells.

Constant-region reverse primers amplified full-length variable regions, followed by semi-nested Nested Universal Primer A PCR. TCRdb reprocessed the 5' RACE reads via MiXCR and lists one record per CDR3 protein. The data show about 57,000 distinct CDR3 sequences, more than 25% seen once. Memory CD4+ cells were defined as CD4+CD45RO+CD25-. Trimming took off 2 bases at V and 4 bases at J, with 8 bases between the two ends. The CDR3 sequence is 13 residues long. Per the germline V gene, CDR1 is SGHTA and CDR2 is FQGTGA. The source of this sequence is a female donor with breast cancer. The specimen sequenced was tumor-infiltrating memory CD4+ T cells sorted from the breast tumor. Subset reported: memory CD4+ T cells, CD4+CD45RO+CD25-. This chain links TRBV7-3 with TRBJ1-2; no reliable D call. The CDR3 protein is CASSLVLGYGYTF. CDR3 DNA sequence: TGTGCCAGCAGCTTAGTACTGGGCTATGGCTACACCTTC.